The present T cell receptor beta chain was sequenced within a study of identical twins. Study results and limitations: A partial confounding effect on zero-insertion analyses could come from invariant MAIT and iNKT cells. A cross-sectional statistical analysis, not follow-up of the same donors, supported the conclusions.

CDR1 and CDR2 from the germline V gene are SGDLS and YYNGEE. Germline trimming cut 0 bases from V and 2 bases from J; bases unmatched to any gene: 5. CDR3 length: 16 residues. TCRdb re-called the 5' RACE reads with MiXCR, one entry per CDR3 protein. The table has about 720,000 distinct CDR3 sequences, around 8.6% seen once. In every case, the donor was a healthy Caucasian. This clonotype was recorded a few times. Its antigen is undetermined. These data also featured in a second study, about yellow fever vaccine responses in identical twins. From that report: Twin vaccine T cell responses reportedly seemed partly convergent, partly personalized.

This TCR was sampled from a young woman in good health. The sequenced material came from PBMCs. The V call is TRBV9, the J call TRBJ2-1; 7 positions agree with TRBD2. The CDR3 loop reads CASSVAAGVTYNEQFF. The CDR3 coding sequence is TGTGCCAGCAGCGTAGCTGCGGGAGTAACCTACAATGAGCAGTTCTTC.